The entry below gives a single T cell receptor beta chain sequence along with its context. Its antigen is currently unknown. The data originate from a study of cytomegalovirus exposure and HLA in healthy donors. Regarding the study as a whole: The study labeled 180 or so TCR beta chains cytomegalovirus-associated. In a later analysis, first-cohort TCR clusters were found to tend to co-occur in the 130 or so validation repertoires. Reportedly, diagnosis of cytomegalovirus status by the classifier showed high specificity and sensitivity.

The protocol was immunoSEQ multiplex PCR, while the TCRdb copy is restricted to in-frame clones and leaves out a portion. The repertoire has 70,000 to 80,000 clones, 94% of them found once; the top ten carry approximately 3%. Germline V gene sequence: CDR1 MNHEY, CDR2 SMNVEV (reference sequence). The CDR3 is 14 amino acids. V trimming: 1 base; J trimming: 6 bases; junction bases outside the gene matches: 6. The gene calls are TRBV27 and TRBJ2-7; 7 bases fit TRBD1. This receptor was obtained from a woman younger than 30 in good health and CMV-seropositive. The sample consisted of PBMCs. The chain's CDR3 is CASSLLGGSGEQYF. As DNA, the CDR3 is TGTGCCAGCAGTTTATTAGGGGGCTCAGGCGAGCAGTACTTC.